Listed here are 3 T cell receptor beta chains from one sample, sequenced in a study of shared clonotypes between healthy human individuals. Sequenced by immunoSEQ multiplex PCR; TCRdb stores in-frame clones only, minus some. Of 550,000 to 850,000 clones in the sample, over 65% were seen once. Input material: memory CD4+ T cells sorted from blood. The subset was: CD45RA-negative fraction. These receptors originate from a woman in her 30s in good health.

The rearrangement joins TRBV6-5 to TRBJ2-7; D not resolved. This CDR3 spans 13 amino acids. Trimming removed 5 bases at V and 0 bases at J, with 8 bases between. CDR1 MNHEY and CDR2 SVGAGI come from the germline V gene. The CDR3 nucleotides are TGTGCCAGCAGTCCCTCGCACTCCTACGAGCAGTACTTC. This translates into CASSPSHSYEQYF.

The genes are TRBV6-5 and TRBJ1-1, with TRBD1 identical over 8 bases. CDR3 length: 14 amino acids. V was pared by 6 bases and J by 4 bases, with 7 bases of the junction left unmatched. CDR1 and CDR2 (germline): MNHEY, SVGAGI. As DNA, the CDR3 is TGTGCCAGCAGCCGAGGACAGGGCTCCACTGAAGCTTTCTTT. The encoded protein is CASSRGQGSTEAFF.

The chain uses TRBV9 and TRBJ2-1, with TRBD2 matching 7 bases. The CDR3 runs 16 residues. The junction had 5 bases not matched to a gene; V was cut back by 0 bases and J by 2 bases. The germline V gene encodes CDR1 SGDLS and CDR2 YYNGEE. The CDR3 spells CASSVASGKTYNEQFF. The CDR3 DNA reads TGTGCCAGCAGCGTAGCAAGCGGGAAAACCTACAATGAGCAGTTCTTC.